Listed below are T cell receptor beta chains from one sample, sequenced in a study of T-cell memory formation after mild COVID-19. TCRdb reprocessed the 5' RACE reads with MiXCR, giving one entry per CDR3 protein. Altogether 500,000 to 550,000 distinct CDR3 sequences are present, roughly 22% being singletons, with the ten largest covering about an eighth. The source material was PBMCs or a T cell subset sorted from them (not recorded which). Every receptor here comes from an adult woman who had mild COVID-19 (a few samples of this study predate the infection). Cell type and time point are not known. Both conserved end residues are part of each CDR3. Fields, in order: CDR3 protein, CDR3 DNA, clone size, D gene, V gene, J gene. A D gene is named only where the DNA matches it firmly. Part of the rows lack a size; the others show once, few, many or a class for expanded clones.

CDR3: CASSLGGIGNTDTQYF; DNA: TGTGCCAGCAGCTTAGGTGGGATTGGGAACACAGATACGCAGTATTTT; size: few; D: .; V: TRBV11-2; J: TRBJ2-3
CDR3: CSVDAYEQYF; DNA: TGCAGCGTTGACGCCTACGAGCAGTACTTC; size: few; D: .; V: TRBV29-1; J: TRBJ2-7
CDR3: CASSLTLAGREQYF; DNA: TGTGCCAGCAGCTTAACCCTAGCGGGAAGAGAGCAGTACTTC; size: few; D: TRBD2; V: TRBV7-9; J: TRBJ2-7
CDR3: CASSLYESGGTEAFF; DNA: TGTGCCAGCAGCTTATATGAGTCGGGAGGCACTGAAGCTTTCTTT; size: few; D: .; V: TRBV7-8; J: TRBJ1-1
CDR3: CASSLVGQYGYTF; DNA: TGCGCCAGCAGCTTGGTGGGACAGTATGGCTACACCTTC; size: .; D: TRBD1; V: TRBV5-1; J: TRBJ1-2
CDR3: CASSARDRGHGYTF; DNA: TGTGCCAGCAGCGCTCGGGACAGGGGGCACGGCTACACCTTC; size: .; D: TRBD1; V: TRBV4-2; J: TRBJ1-2
CDR3: CASSTLGLALRRETQYF; DNA: TGTGCCAGCAGTACCTTGGGACTAGCGTTGCGTCGAGAGACCCAGTACTTC; size: .; D: TRBD2; V: TRBV7-2; J: TRBJ2-5
CDR3: CASSLTVAAPNSPLHF; DNA: TGTGCCAGCAGCTTAACGGTCGCTGCGCCCAACTCACCCCTCCACTTT; size: .; D: .; V: TRBV7-9; J: TRBJ1-6
CDR3: CASSSVVEQYF; DNA: TGTGCCAGCAGCTCCGTAGTCGAGCAGTACTTC; size: .; D: .; V: TRBV7-2; J: TRBJ2-7
CDR3: CASSGGAAPYEQYF; DNA: TGTGCCAGCAGCGGCGGGGCGGCACCCTACGAGCAGTACTTC; size: .; D: .; V: TRBV12-3/TRBV12-4; J: TRBJ2-7
CDR3: CASSPGTANSGANVLTF; DNA: TGTGCCAGCTCTCCCGGGACGGCTAACTCTGGGGCCAACGTCCTGACTTTC; size: few; D: .; V: TRBV18; J: TRBJ2-6
CDR3: CASRTRGVQPQHF; DNA: TGTGCCAGTCGAACGAGGGGGGTGCAGCCCCAGCATTTT; size: .; D: .; V: TRBV19; J: TRBJ1-5
CDR3: CASSFIMGGRLVNEQFF; DNA: TGTGCCAGCAGTTTTATTATGGGGGGGCGTCTTGTCAATGAGCAGTTCTTC; size: .; D: .; V: TRBV7-9; J: TRBJ2-1
CDR3: CASRSGTSGRSNTGELFF; DNA: TGTGCCAGCAGATCAGGGACTAGCGGGAGATCAAACACCGGGGAGCTGTTTTTT; size: .; D: TRBD2; V: TRBV7-9; J: TRBJ2-2
CDR3: CASSPNIDTQYF; DNA: TGTGCCAGCAGTCCTAATATAGATACGCAGTATTTT; size: few; D: .; V: TRBV12-3/TRBV12-4; J: TRBJ2-3
CDR3: CATLLGLAGGTQYF; DNA: TGTGCCACCCTCCTGGGACTAGCGGGAGGGACGCAGTATTTT; size: .; D: TRBD2; V: TRBV2; J: TRBJ2-3
CDR3: CASTPGPAMREQYF; DNA: TGTGCCAGCACCCCCGGACCGGCGATGCGCGAGCAGTACTTC; size: few; D: .; V: TRBV9; J: TRBJ2-7
CDR3: CASSLERGVSGELFF; DNA: TGCGCCAGCAGCTTAGAGCGGGGAGTATCGGGGGAGCTGTTTTTT; size: .; D: TRBD2; V: TRBV5-1; J: TRBJ2-2
CDR3: CASSRAPGVSTDTQYF; DNA: TGTGCCAGCTCTCGCGCCCCGGGAGTTAGCACAGATACGCAGTATTTT; size: few; D: .; V: TRBV18; J: TRBJ2-3
CDR3: CASSQTGAGELFF; DNA: TGTGCCAGCAGCCAAACAGGGGCCGGGGAGCTGTTTTTT; size: .; D: TRBD1; V: TRBV7-6; J: TRBJ2-2
CDR3: CASRTGINYEQYF; DNA: TGTGCCAGCAGGACAGGGATCAACTACGAGCAGTACTTC; size: .; D: TRBD1; V: TRBV12-3/TRBV12-4; J: TRBJ2-7
CDR3: CASSFGAGGYGYTF; DNA: TGCGCCAGCAGCTTCGGGGCAGGAGGCTATGGCTACACCTTC; size: once; D: .; V: TRBV5-1; J: TRBJ1-2
CDR3: CASSSTANYGYTF; DNA: TGTGCCAGCAGTTCGACAGCTAACTATGGCTACACCTTC; size: few; D: .; V: TRBV27; J: TRBJ1-2
CDR3: CAWTPRTGSSDQPQHF; DNA: TGTGCCTGGACCCCCAGGACAGGGTCAAGCGATCAGCCCCAGCATTTT; size: .; D: TRBD1; V: TRBV30; J: TRBJ1-5
CDR3: CASSFASGSGADTQYF; DNA: TGCGCCAGCAGCTTTGCTAGCGGGAGCGGTGCAGATACGCAGTATTTT; size: many; D: TRBD2; V: TRBV5-1; J: TRBJ2-3
CDR3: CASSLNRGSGANVLTF; DNA: TGTGCCAGCAGCTTAAACAGGGGATCTGGGGCCAACGTCCTGACTTTC; size: .; D: TRBD1; V: TRBV7-3; J: TRBJ2-6
CDR3: CATSRQGDNEQFF; DNA: TGTGCCACCAGTCGGCAGGGCGACAATGAGCAGTTCTTC; size: few; D: .; V: TRBV24-1; J: TRBJ2-1
CDR3: CASTPWGTGYNEQFF; DNA: TGCGCCAGCACCCCCTGGGGAACGGGCTACAATGAGCAGTTCTTC; size: .; D: .; V: TRBV5-1; J: TRBJ2-1
CDR3: CASSSPRQGIGGYTF; DNA: TGTGCCAGCAGCTCCCCCCGACAGGGGATTGGTGGCTACACCTTC; size: .; D: TRBD1; V: TRBV7-9; J: TRBJ1-2
CDR3: CAISESNRDNTEAFF; DNA: TGTGCCATCAGTGAGTCGAACAGGGACAACACTGAAGCTTTCTTT; size: .; D: .; V: TRBV10-3; J: TRBJ1-1
CDR3: CASSGSGTTRGEAYNEQFF; DNA: TGTGCCAGCAGCGGATCCGGGACAACGAGGGGGGAGGCCTACAATGAGCAGTTCTTC; size: few; D: .; V: TRBV9; J: TRBJ2-1
CDR3: CASSLHSQVWLEDTQYF; DNA: TGTGCCAGCAGCTTACACTCTCAGGTCTGGTTAGAAGATACGCAGTATTTT; size: few; D: .; V: TRBV11-2; J: TRBJ2-3
CDR3: CASSRPGTQVQNYGYTF; DNA: TGTGCCAGCAGCCGCCCCGGGACACAAGTTCAGAACTATGGCTACACCTTC; size: few; D: .; V: TRBV11-2; J: TRBJ1-2
CDR3: CASSLLPTGPTDTQYF; DNA: TGTGCCAGCAGCTTACTCCCGACAGGGCCCACAGATACGCAGTATTTT; size: .; D: TRBD1; V: TRBV7-8; J: TRBJ2-3
CDR3: CATSDFSGEAFF; DNA: TGTGCCACCAGTGATTTCTCTGGGGAAGCTTTCTTT; size: once; D: .; V: TRBV24-1; J: TRBJ1-1
CDR3: CATSDTGVTDTQYF; DNA: TGTGCCACCAGTGACACGGGAGTAACAGATACGCAGTATTTT; size: .; D: .; V: TRBV24-1; J: TRBJ2-3
CDR3: CASSPGLATYNEQFF; DNA: TGCGCCAGCAGCCCGGGACTAGCGACATACAATGAGCAGTTCTTC; size: many; D: TRBD2; V: TRBV4-3; J: TRBJ2-1
CDR3: CAWSVGQTYEQYF; DNA: TGTGCCTGGAGTGTGGGACAGACCTACGAGCAGTACTTC; size: .; D: TRBD1; V: TRBV30; J: TRBJ2-7
CDR3: CASSRGLAGGPLETQYF; DNA: TGTGCCAGCAGCCGCGGACTAGCGGGAGGGCCATTGGAGACCCAGTACTTC; size: .; D: TRBD2; V: TRBV7-6; J: TRBJ2-5
CDR3: CASSLAGQGSDEQFF; DNA: TGTGCCAGCAGCTTAGCGGGCCAGGGGTCGGATGAGCAGTTCTTC; size: .; D: .; V: TRBV7-6; J: TRBJ2-1
CDR3: CASTPTGPSYEQYF; DNA: TGTGCCAGCACACCTACAGGGCCATCCTACGAGCAGTACTTC; size: few; D: .; V: TRBV12-3/TRBV12-4; J: TRBJ2-7
CDR3: CASSYTTGTDYEQYF; DNA: TGTGCCAGCAGTTACACTACCGGGACAGACTACGAGCAGTACTTC; size: .; D: TRBD1; V: TRBV7-9; J: TRBJ2-7
CDR3: CASREAAGDYNEQFF; DNA: TGCGCCAGCAGAGAGGCAGCGGGGGACTACAATGAGCAGTTCTTC; size: .; D: TRBD2; V: TRBV5-1; J: TRBJ2-1
CDR3: CASSFPSGSGADTQYF; DNA: TGTGCCAGCAGCTTCCCTAGCGGGAGCGGTGCAGATACGCAGTATTTT; size: few; D: TRBD2; V: TRBV11-2; J: TRBJ2-3
CDR3: CASSSALGLAGETQYF; DNA: TGTGCCAGCAGCTCCGCCCTGGGACTAGCGGGAGAGACCCAGTACTTC; size: few; D: TRBD2; V: TRBV13; J: TRBJ2-5
CDR3: CASSLSGTGGQSYTF; DNA: TGTGCCAGCAGTTTATCGGGGACAGGGGGACAGAGCTACACCTTC; size: .; D: TRBD1; V: TRBV28; J: TRBJ1-2